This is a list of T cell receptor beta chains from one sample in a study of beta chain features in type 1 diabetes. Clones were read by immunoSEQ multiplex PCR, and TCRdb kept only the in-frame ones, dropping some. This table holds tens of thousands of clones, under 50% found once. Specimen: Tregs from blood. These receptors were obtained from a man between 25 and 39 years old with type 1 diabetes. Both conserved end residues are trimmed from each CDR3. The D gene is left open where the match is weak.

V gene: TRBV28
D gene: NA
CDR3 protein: ASSLWGRQITEAF

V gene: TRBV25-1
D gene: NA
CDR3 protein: ASSEFGGNEQF

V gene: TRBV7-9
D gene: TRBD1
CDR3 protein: ASSSLQGDTEAF

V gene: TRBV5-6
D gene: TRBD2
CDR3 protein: ASSLTSGRYPEQF

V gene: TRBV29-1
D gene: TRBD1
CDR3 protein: SVGGQAVTETQY

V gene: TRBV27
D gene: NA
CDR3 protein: ASRLPVDTGELF

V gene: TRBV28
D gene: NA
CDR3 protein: ASSSTLRANEQY

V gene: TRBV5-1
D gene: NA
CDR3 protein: ASSFGQPTDTQY

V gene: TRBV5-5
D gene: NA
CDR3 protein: ASSLPAGFSYEQY

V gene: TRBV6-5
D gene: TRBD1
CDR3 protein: ASSKTSDRGGELF

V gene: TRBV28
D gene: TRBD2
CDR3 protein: ATNGGGSYEQY

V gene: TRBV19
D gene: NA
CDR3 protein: ASSLRGGSNIQY

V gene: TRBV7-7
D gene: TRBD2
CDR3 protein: AVRGGDTGELF

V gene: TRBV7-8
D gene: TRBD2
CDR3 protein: ASSSLLAGGPGGETQY

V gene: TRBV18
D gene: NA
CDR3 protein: ASSPGFGESDTEAF

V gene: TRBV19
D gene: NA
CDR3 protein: ASSIGRGRFFIGNQETQY

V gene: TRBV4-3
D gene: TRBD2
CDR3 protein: ASSQDPSGSDSYNEQF

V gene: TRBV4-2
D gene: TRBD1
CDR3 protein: ASSVRDRNEKLF